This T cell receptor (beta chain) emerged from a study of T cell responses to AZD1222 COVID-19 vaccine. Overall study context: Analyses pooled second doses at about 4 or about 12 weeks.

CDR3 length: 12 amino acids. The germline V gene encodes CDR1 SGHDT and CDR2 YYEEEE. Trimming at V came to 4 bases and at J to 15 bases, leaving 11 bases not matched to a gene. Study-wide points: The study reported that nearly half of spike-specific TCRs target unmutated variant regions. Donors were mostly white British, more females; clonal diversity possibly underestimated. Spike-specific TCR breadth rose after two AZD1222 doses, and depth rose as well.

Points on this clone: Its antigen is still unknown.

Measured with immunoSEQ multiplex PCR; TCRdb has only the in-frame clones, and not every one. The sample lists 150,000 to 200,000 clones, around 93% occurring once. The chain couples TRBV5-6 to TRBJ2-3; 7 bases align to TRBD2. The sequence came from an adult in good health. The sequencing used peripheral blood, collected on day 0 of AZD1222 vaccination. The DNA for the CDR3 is TGTGCCAGCAGCCCTAGCGGTGGTTGGGCCTATTTT. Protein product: CASSPSGGWAYF.